This record covers a single TCR beta chain. This entry is derived from a study of blood T cell repertoires in COVID-19. In the original workflow: Amplification with reference gene primers provided the estimates of nucleated cell counts. TCRdb keeps only in-frame clones here, not all; method: immunoSEQ multiplex PCR. V and J calls and clone size are given by that table; D and trimming were obtained from the DNA. Of about 100,000 clones in the sample, almost 80% were seen once. Germline V CDR1 and CDR2: MNHNS, SASEGT. This CDR3 is built from 16 residues. Trimming removed 2 bases from V and 3 bases from J, with 13 bases in between.

The sample was peripheral blood. This chain uses TRBV6-1 with TRBJ1-4; TRBD1 is a possible D gene (6 bases). The receptor was derived from a woman in her sixties or seventies with acute or convalescent COVID-19. CDR3 bases: TGTGCCAGCAGTGAATCGGGGGGGCAAGCTAATGAAAAACTGTTTTTT. Its protein is CASSESGGQANEKLFF.